Following are 10 T cell receptor beta chains from one sample sequenced in a study of metastatic and nonmetastatic thyroid tumors. Thyroid surgery took place with no prior treatment in any patient. TCRdb recomputed clones from the PCR reads via MiXCR. The profile shows 9,500 or so clones, less than 35% of them singletons. Sequenced sample: tumor tissue. These receptors were collected from a female donor with papillary thyroid cancer or a benign thyroid nodule (not recorded which). Some clones in this sample may be carry-over from other donors' samples.

Details on this clone: A read error may explain this, as a much larger clone is one base away. The chain recombines TRBV12-3 or TRBV12-4 with TRBJ1-3; D uncertain. V lost 8 bases and J 4 bases, leaving 9 bases between the germline ends. The CDR3 runs 12 residues. CDR3 amino acids: CASVRQGNTIYF. CDR3 coding DNA: TGTGCCAGCGTCCGACAAGGAAACACCATATATTTT.

J is TRBJ2-7 and V is TRBV20-1, with a possible D match to TRBD2 (6 bases). The germline gives CDR1 DFQATT, CDR2 SNEGSKA (reference sequence). V was shortened by 0 bases and J by 0 bases, with 9 bases between the two germline ends. CDR3 length: 14 residues. The CDR3 coding sequence is TGCAGTGCTAGAGATGCGCGGGGCTCCTACGAGCAGTACTTC. Protein product: CSARDARGSYEQYF.

In its sample, this clone was seen a few times. V is TRBV18 and J is TRBJ2-7; D unclear. CDR1 is KGHSH, CDR2 LQKENI, per germline. Trimming took off 3 bases at V and 0 bases at J, with 9 bases between the two ends. This CDR3 contains 14 residues. The CDR3 sequence: CASSPFASSYEQYF. DNA of the CDR3: TGTGCCAGCTCACCGTTTGCTAGCTCCTACGAGCAGTACTTC. Drawing the rest from reference TRBV18 and TRBJ2-7, the complete variable domain is NAGVMQNPRHLVRRRGQEARLRCSPMKGHSHVYWYRQLPEEGLKFMVYLQKENIIDESGMPKERFSAEFPKEGPSILRIQQVVRGDSAAYFCASSPFASSYEQYFGPGTRLTVT.

This clone is termed medium-sized. The chain has TRBV28 and TRBJ2-1, with a possible D match to TRBD1 (6 bases). V was cut by 7 bases and J by 0 bases, with 13 bases left in between. In germline, CDR1 is MDHEN, CDR2 SYDVKM. The length of the CDR3 is 15 residues. Here the CDR3 reads CASTIQGPSYNEQFF. CDR3 in DNA: TGTGCCAGCACGATACAGGGCCCCTCCTACAATGAGCAGTTCTTC.

At least ten counts were recorded for this clone. The chain links TRBV7-6 to TRBJ1-2, with D possibly TRBD1 on 6 matching bases. The V and J ends lost 4 bases and 7 bases respectively, with 13 bases between them. The CDR3 contains 13 residues. Germline V lookup: CDR1 SGHVS, CDR2 FNYEAQ. In nucleotides, the CDR3 is TGTGCCAGCAGCTCCGTGGGGGGCGCTGGCTACACCTTC. This gives the protein CASSSVGGAGYTF.

This clone is termed medium-sized. The chain couples TRBV24-1 to TRBJ1-2; D is undetermined. The ends were cut back, 4 bases at V and 4 bases at J, with 18 bases in the middle. The CDR3 is made up of 16 amino acids. The germline gives CDR1 KGHDR, CDR2 SFDVKD. CDR3 sequence reads: CATSDRGGQEAYGYTF. Written as DNA, the CDR3 is TGTGCCACCAGTGACCGAGGTGGCCAGGAAGCCTATGGCTACACCTTC.

This clone is termed medium-sized. This sequence joins TRBV6-1 and TRBJ2-1; 9 bases line up with TRBD2. The CDR3 extends over 16 amino acids. Germline V lookup: CDR1 MNHNS, CDR2 SASEGT. The junction had 10 bases not matched to a gene; V was cut back by 5 bases and J by 5 bases. The DNA for the CDR3 is TGTGCCAGCAGTCAACCGGGACTAGCTATCCACAATGAGCAGTTCTTC. It encodes CASSQPGLAIHNEQFF.

This clone turned up a few times. The chain employs TRBV28 and TRBJ2-2; 7 nucleotides line up with TRBD1. Germline CDR1 reads MDHEN; CDR2 reads SYDVKM. The length of the CDR3 is 15 residues. The trim removed 8 bases at V and 4 bases at J, leaving 10 bases unmatched. In DNA form, the CDR3 reads TGTGCCAGCGGAAGCGGACAGGCCTTCACCGGGGAGCTGTTTTTT. Encoded protein: CASGSGQAFTGELFF.

This clone turned up a few times. J is TRBJ2-7 and V is TRBV19; TRBD1 matches 10 bases. Unmatched junction bases numbered 6, after V lost 10 bases and J lost 6 bases. There are 12 residues in the CDR3. Germline lookup yields CDR1 LNHDA and CDR2 SQIVND (reference sequence). CDR3 loop: CATGTGDREQYF. The CDR3 coding sequence is TGTGCCACCGGGACAGGGGATCGCGAGCAGTACTTC.

This chain connects TRBV20-1 to TRBJ1-2; a possible D gene is TRBD1 (5 bases). Germline loops: CDR1 DFQATT, CDR2 SNEGSKA (reference sequence). The length of the CDR3 is 18 residues. Trimming took 0 bases from V and 0 from J, leaving 20 bases between them. The CDR3 bases are TGCAGTGCTAGAGATCCCCGACCGGGGGGACGGGCTAACTATGGCTACACCTTC. It encodes CSARDPRPGGRANYGYTF.